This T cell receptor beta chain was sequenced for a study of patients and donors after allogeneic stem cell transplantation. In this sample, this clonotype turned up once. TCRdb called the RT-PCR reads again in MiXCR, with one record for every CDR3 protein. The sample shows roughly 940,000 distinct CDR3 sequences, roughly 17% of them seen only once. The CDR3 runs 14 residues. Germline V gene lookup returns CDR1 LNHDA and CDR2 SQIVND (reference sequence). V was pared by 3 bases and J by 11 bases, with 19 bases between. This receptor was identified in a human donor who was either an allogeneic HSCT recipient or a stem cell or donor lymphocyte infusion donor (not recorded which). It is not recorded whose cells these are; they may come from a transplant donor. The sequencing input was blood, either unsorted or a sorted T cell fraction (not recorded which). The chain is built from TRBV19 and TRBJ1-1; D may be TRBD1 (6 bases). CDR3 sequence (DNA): TGTGCCAGTAGTATTAACGAACAGGGCGTTGACGCTTTCTTT. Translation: CASSINEQGVDAFF. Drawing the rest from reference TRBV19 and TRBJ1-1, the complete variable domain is DGGITQSPKYLFRKEGQNVTLSCEQNLNHDAMYWYRQDPGQGLRLIYYSQIVNDFQKGDIAEGYSVSREKKESFPLTVTSAQKNPTAFYLCASSINEQGVDAFFGQGTRLTVV.